The clone carrying this T cell receptor (beta chain) showed up just once. Its target is unknown. This entry comes from a study of cytomegalovirus exposure and HLA in healthy donors. Overall study results and limits: Three chains linked to CMV were shown in vitro to be specific for CMV antigens. The study designated some 180 TCR beta chains cytomegalovirus-associated.

This PCR relied on a set of 60 Vbeta primers and 13 Jbeta primers. The data were produced by immunoSEQ multiplex PCR, yet TCRdb's version contains in-frame clones alone and is incomplete. Seen here are 150,000 to 200,000 clones, roughly 85% observed once, and the top ten hold 0.7% to 1%. The ends were cut back, 6 bases at V and 10 bases at J, with 13 bases in the middle. This CDR3 contains 12 residues. Per germline, CDR1 MNHEY and CDR2 SMNVEV (reference sequence). The chain employs TRBV27 and TRBJ1-5; D gene uncertain. Material: PBMCs. The receptor was derived from a woman younger than 45 in good health and CMV-seronegative. CDR3 loop: CASSQRSGPQHF. The CDR3 DNA is TGTGCCAGCAGCCAACGTTCGGGACCCCAGCATTTT.